This T cell receptor beta chain was observed in a study of beta chain features in type 1 diabetes. All of the isolated RNA was reverse transcribed, so expressed TCRB transcripts were sequenced. Using immunoSEQ multiplex PCR, the repertoire was profiled, and TCRdb retains in-frame clones only, with some absent. Among 900,000 or so clones listed, about a sixth were seen once. V was trimmed by 4 bases and J by 6 bases, leaving 8 bases between them. Germline loops: CDR1 SGHTS, CDR2 YDEGEE. This CDR3 contains 12 residues. The V call is TRBV5-8, the J call TRBJ2-1; D call uncertain. The sequencing input was naive CD4+ T cells from blood. This TCR was recovered from a woman between 18 and 29 years old in good health. This chain's CDR3 is CASSRKLNEQFF. The CDR3, as DNA: TGTGCCAGCAGCCGAAAACTCAATGAGCAGTTCTTC.